One sample yielded the 30 T cell receptor beta chains listed below, sequenced in a study of T cell responses to AZD1222 COVID-19 vaccine. Assay used: immunoSEQ multiplex PCR; TCRdb lists only in-frame clones, some missing. The profile shows over 80,000 clones, approximately 90% of them singletons. The source was peripheral blood, collected 28 days after the second AZD1222 dose. All receptors come from an adult who received the AZD1222 COVID-19 vaccine.

This clone is a singleton in its sample. The chain carries TRBV28 and TRBJ1-5; 7 positions match TRBD1. The CDR3 runs 16 residues. V shed 6 bases, J shed 4 bases, and the junction held 12 bases outside the gene matches. Germline loops: CDR1 MDHEN, CDR2 SYDVKM. The CDR3 spells CASRSSKTGLNQPQHF. In DNA, the CDR3 is TGTGCCAGCAGATCCTCCAAGACAGGGTTGAATCAGCCCCAGCATTTT.

The chain couples TRBV30 to TRBJ2-3; TRBD2 agrees at 10 bases. Trimming removed 0 bases from V and 2 bases from J; junction bases left unmatched: 11. The germline V gene has CDR1 GTSNPN and CDR2 SVGIG (reference sequence). The CDR3 has 18 amino acids. CDR3 nucleotides: TGTGCCTGGAGTGTAACGCCTAGCGGGAGTCTACACACAGATACGCAGTATTTT. It encodes CAWSVTPSGSLHTDTQYF. Using reference TRBV30 and TRBJ2-3 for the parts outside the CDR3, the full variable domain is SQTIHQWPATLVQPVGSPLSLECTVEGTSNPNLYWYRQAAGRGLQLLFYSVGIGQISSEVPQNLSASRPQDRQFILSSKKLLLSDSGFYLCAWSVTPSGSLHTDTQYFGPGTRLTVL.

CDR3 sequence reads: CATSDSRTGENTGELFF. The CDR3 DNA follows: TGTGCCACCAGTGATTCCAGGACAGGGGAAAACACCGGGGAGCTGTTTTTT. The chain couples TRBV24-1 to TRBJ2-2; TRBD1 matches 9 bases. CDR1 is KGHDR and CDR2 is SFDVKD in the germline V gene. CDR3 length: 17 amino acids. After removal of 2 bases from V and 2 bases from J, the junction contained 5 bases not matched to a gene.

V is TRBV4-2 and J is TRBJ2-7; 9 bases match TRBD1. The CDR3 spans 16 residues. Germline CDR1 and CDR2: LGHNA and YNFKEQ. The trim removed 6 bases at V and 5 bases at J, leaving 14 bases unmatched. The CDR3: CASSTSTGTGKHEQYF. CDR3 nucleotides: TGTGCCAGCAGTACTTCCACCGGGACAGGGAAACACGAGCAGTACTTC.

This chain connects TRBV14 to TRBJ1-1; D is unclear. Trimming cost V 1 base and J 0 bases, with 15 bases left between them. The CDR3 sequence is 17 residues long. The germline CDR1 and CDR2 sequences are SGHDN and FVKESK. This CDR3 reads CASSQGKSQLLNTEAFF. Written as DNA, the CDR3 is TGTGCCAGCAGCCAAGGGAAATCGCAACTACTGAACACTGAAGCTTTCTTT.

The rearrangement links TRBV21-1 to TRBJ1-5. TRBV21-1 has pseudogene status. There are 17 residues in the CDR3. The chain's CDR3 is CASSKQGGGYSNQPQHF. The CDR3 DNA is TGTGCCAGCAGCAAACAGGGAGGTGGCTATAGCAATCAGCCCCAGCATTTT.

The gene calls are TRBV5-3 and TRBJ1-5; 7 bases line up with TRBD1. TRBV5-3 is annotated as an ORF whose role is uncertain. The CDR3 extends over 15 amino acids. J was trimmed by 6 bases and V by 0 bases; bases with no gene match: 6. The CDR3 here is CARSLVPGGGQPQHF. DNA for the CDR3: TGTGCCAGAAGCTTGGTCCCAGGGGGTGGTCAGCCCCAGCATTTT.

The rearrangement uses TRBV6-4 and TRBJ2-2, with TRBD1 matching over 9 bases. Losses at the gene ends were 1 base for V and 3 bases for J; bases not matched to a gene: 3. CDR1 and CDR2 (germline): MRHNA, SNTAGT. The CDR3 has 16 residues. CDR3 in amino acids: CASSDWTGEDTGELFF. The DNA of the CDR3 is TGTGCCAGCAGTGACTGGACAGGGGAGGACACCGGGGAGCTGTTTTTT.

The CDR3 spells CASSPGGTSGVAQFF. The CDR3 DNA reads TGCGCCAGCAGCCCGGGGGGGACTAGCGGGGTTGCGCAGTTCTTC. This chain uses TRBV5-1 with TRBJ2-1; 13 nucleotides line up with TRBD2. V shed 4 bases, J shed 12 bases, and the junction held 10 bases outside the gene matches. The germline gives CDR1 SGHRS, CDR2 YFSETQ. The CDR3 extends over 15 amino acids.

CDR3 sequence: CASRPQGVGNQPQHF. CDR3 DNA: TGTGCCAGCAGACCACAGGGGGTAGGCAATCAGCCCCAGCATTTT. The V call is TRBV7-2, the J call TRBJ1-5; 8 nucleotides align to TRBD1. Germline V CDR1 and CDR2: SGHTA, FQGNSA. The CDR3 loop spans 15 amino acids. V was pared by 6 bases and J by 2 bases, with 6 bases of the junction left unmatched. Variable domain in full (rest from reference TRBV7-2 and TRBJ1-5): GAGVSQSPSNKVTEKGKDVELRCDPISGHTALYWYRQSLGQGLEFLIYFQGNSAPDKSGLPSDRFSAERTGGSVSTLTIQRTQQEDSAVYLCASRPQGVGNQPQHFGDGTRLSIL.

This chain links TRBV6-1 with TRBJ2-7; 7 bases are a match to TRBD2. The germline V gene encodes CDR1 MNHNS and CDR2 SASEGT. V was clipped by 2 bases and J by 7 bases; unmatched bases: 11. This CDR3 has 15 amino acids. The CDR3 spells CASSELGGGSQEQYF. The CDR3 DNA reads as TGTGCCAGCAGTGAATTGGGCGGCGGGAGTCAGGAGCAGTACTTC.

This sequence joins TRBV18 and TRBJ2-2; maybe TRBD2 (6 bases). The V gene lost 3 bases and the J gene lost 7 bases, with 9 bases spanning the gap. There are 13 residues in the CDR3. Germline V gene data show CDR1 as KGHSH and CDR2 as LQKENI. The CDR3 loop is CASSPEGIGELFF. The CDR3 nucleotides read TGTGCCAGCTCACCGGAGGGGATCGGGGAGCTGTTTTTT.

This clone was detected once. The gene calls are TRBV28 and TRBJ1-2; perhaps TRBD1 as D (6 bases). Germline loops: CDR1 MDHEN, CDR2 SYDVKM. V was cut by 7 bases and J by 4 bases, with 16 bases left in between. There are 14 residues in the CDR3. CDR3 sequence reads: CASKAGGAVYGYTF. CDR3 in DNA: TGTGCCAGCAAAGCGGGGGGGGCGGTCTATGGCTACACCTTC.

In nucleotides, the CDR3 is TGTGCCAGCAGTTTATCGGGGGACGAGGGGGACTACAATGAGCAGTTCTTC. Its translation: CASSLSGDEGDYNEQFF. The chain has TRBV27 and TRBJ2-1, with D possibly being TRBD1 (6 bases). The germline gives CDR1 MNHEY, CDR2 SMNVEV (reference sequence). The V and J ends lost 0 bases and 3 bases respectively, with 15 bases between them. The CDR3 runs 17 residues.

V usage is TRBV7-9 and J usage is TRBJ2-7, with 9 bases matching TRBD1. In germline, CDR1 is SEHNR, CDR2 FQNEAQ (reference sequence). The CDR3 has 14 amino acids. J was trimmed by 3 bases and V by 3 bases; bases with no gene match: 3. The CDR3 region is CASSLDRGGYEQYF. CDR3 nucleotides: TGTGCCAGCAGCTTGGACAGGGGAGGCTACGAGCAGTACTTC.

This chain connects TRBV30 to TRBJ2-7; 9 positions match TRBD2. V lost 1 base and J lost 8; bases outside the gene matches: 15. Germline V gene sequence: CDR1 GTSNPN, CDR2 SVGIG (reference sequence). The CDR3 spans 16 residues. The CDR3 is CAWSARRGGLSDQQYF. The CDR3 bases are TGTGCCTGGAGTGCCCGGCGGGGGGGGCTAAGTGACCAGCAGTACTTC.

This clone was picked up one time. The V and J genes are TRBV29-1 and TRBJ2-7; 7 nucleotides line up with TRBD2. The CDR3 consists of 16 residues. V lost 4 bases, J lost 3 bases, and 15 bases stayed unmatched. Germline values: CDR1 SQVTM, CDR2 ANQGSEA. The CDR3 DNA reads TGCAGCGTTGCTCTTTTGGGCAGAACTAGCGTCTACGAGCAGTACTTC. Protein sequence: CSVALLGRTSVYEQYF.

This sequence joins TRBV4-2 and TRBJ2-7; 8 bases agree with TRBD2. Germline lookup yields CDR1 LGHNA and CDR2 YNFKEQ. The trim removed 0 bases at V and 3 bases at J, leaving 4 bases unmatched. The CDR3 runs to 15 residues. For the CDR3, the DNA is TGTGCCAGCAGCCAAGATCTGGCGGGAGGCTACGAGCAGTACTTC. This encodes CASSQDLAGGYEQYF.

The chain combines TRBV9 with TRBJ2-3; a weak D match, TRBD2 (6 bases). Trimming shortened V by 0 bases and J by 5 bases, and 13 bases separated the two germline ends. Germline loops: CDR1 SGDLS, CDR2 YYNGEE. The CDR3 is 15 amino acids. The CDR3 coding sequence is TGTGCCAGCAGCGTAGCTCCCGGGAGTTTAGATACGCAGTATTTT. It encodes CASSVAPGSLDTQYF.

The chain couples TRBV3-1 (or the pseudogene TRBV3-2) to TRBJ2-3; D is perhaps TRBD1 or TRBD2 (6 bases each). Germline V lookup: CDR1 LGHDT, CDR2 YNNKEL (reference sequence). The V and J ends lost 6 bases and 4 bases respectively, with 17 bases between them. This CDR3 is built from 15 residues. CDR3: CASSREGGGADTQYF. The CDR3 DNA follows: TGTGCCAGCAGTCGAGAGGGGGGAGGCGCAGATACGCAGTATTTT.

The chain employs TRBV6-2 or TRBV6-3 and TRBJ2-1, with 13 bases fitting TRBD2. The CDR3 is 17 amino acids. Germline CDR1 and CDR2: MNHEY and SVGEGT. J lost 4 bases, V lost 4 bases, and 7 bases had no gene match. CDR3 DNA sequence: TGTGCCAGCAGTTCCACTAGCGGGAGGGTGATGTACAATGAGCAGTTCTTC. Translating gives CASSSTSGRVMYNEQFF.

The chain carries TRBV30 and TRBJ2-7; D is uncertain. CDR1 is GTSNPN and CDR2 is SVGIG in the germline V gene (reference sequence). V gave up 2 bases and J gave up 4 bases, with 9 bases separating them. The CDR3 consists of 12 residues. The CDR3 region is CAWSIGRYEQYF. The CDR3, as DNA: TGTGCCTGGAGTATAGGGCGGTACGAGCAGTACTTC.

The gene calls are TRBV7-9 and TRBJ2-3, with 11 bases lining up with TRBD2. Losses at the gene ends were 4 bases for V and 0 bases for J; bases not matched to a gene: 6. CDR1 is SEHNR, CDR2 FQNEAQ, per germline (reference sequence). The CDR3 runs to 17 residues. The CDR3 sequence is CASSSGLAGTSTDTQYF. In nucleotides, the CDR3 is TGTGCCAGCAGCTCCGGACTAGCGGGTACTAGCACAGATACGCAGTATTTT.

This sequence joins TRBV6-5 and TRBJ1-4; a possible D gene is TRBD1 (5 bases). Trimming left V 4 bases short and J 10 bases short, with 16 bases between. The CDR3 length is 14 residues. The germline V gene has CDR1 MNHEY and CDR2 SVGAGI. The CDR3 region is CASSSRDLLGKLFF. CDR3 in DNA: TGTGCCAGCAGTTCCCGGGACCTTTTGGGAAAACTGTTTTTT.

This rearrangement joins TRBV7-9 to TRBJ1-2, with TRBD1 matching 7 bases. The germline gives CDR1 SEHNR, CDR2 FQNEAQ (reference sequence). CDR3 length: 14 residues. The V gene end was trimmed by 0 bases and the J gene end by 7 bases; junction bases not matched to a gene: 5. The CDR3 sequence is CASSLAVGGGGYTF. DNA of the CDR3: TGTGCCAGCAGCTTAGCCGTAGGGGGCGGTGGCTACACCTTC.

This clone was observed a single time. V gene TRBV3-1 (or the pseudogene TRBV3-2) combines with J gene TRBJ2-3; D is unclear. The V end lost 2 bases, the J end lost 4 bases, and 13 bases lay between the germline ends. Looked up from germline, CDR1 is LGHDT and CDR2 is YNNKEL (reference sequence). The CDR3 spans 15 residues. The CDR3 region has the DNA TGTGCCAGCAGCCAATCAAACTCCCCGGCAGATACGCAGTATTTT. Amino acids: CASSQSNSPADTQYF.

This clone was detected once. The chain combines TRBV20-1 with TRBJ1-5, with a tentative D call TRBD1 (6 bases). CDR3 length equals 16 residues. Looked up from germline, CDR1 is DFQATT and CDR2 is SNEGSKA (reference sequence). V was pared by 3 bases and J by 8 bases, with 23 bases between. As DNA, the CDR3 is TGCAGTGCTAGTCCCCGGGGGGCGGCCAATCGCGAGCCCCAGCATTTT. It yields the protein CSASPRGAANREPQHF.

This chain connects TRBV28 to TRBJ2-6; D is ambiguous. V lost 4 bases to trimming and J lost 1 base, with 11 bases between them. The CDR3 is 16 amino acids. In germline, CDR1 is MDHEN, CDR2 SYDVKM. Here the CDR3 reads CASSSPGASGANVLTF. The CDR3 bases are TGTGCCAGCAGTTCCCCGGGTGCTTCTGGGGCCAACGTCCTGACTTTC.

The rearrangement uses TRBV29-1 and TRBJ2-5; D call uncertain. The V end lost 5 bases, the J end lost 1 base, and 14 bases lay between the germline ends. CDR3 length: 14 residues. Germline V gene sequence: CDR1 SQVTM, CDR2 ANQGSEA. The CDR3 loop is CSVLFSGSQETQYF. CDR3 sequence (DNA): TGCAGCGTTCTTTTCTCCGGGTCCCAAGAGACCCAGTACTTC.

The chain is built from TRBV18 and TRBJ2-3, with 9 positions matching TRBD1. This CDR3 comprises 14 residues. The germline gives CDR1 KGHSH, CDR2 LQKENI. The J segment lost 5 bases and the V segment lost 3 bases, leaving 3 bases of the junction unmatched. Here the CDR3 reads CASSPDRGGDTQYF. The CDR3 region has the DNA TGTGCCAGCTCACCGGACAGGGGTGGAGATACGCAGTATTTT.